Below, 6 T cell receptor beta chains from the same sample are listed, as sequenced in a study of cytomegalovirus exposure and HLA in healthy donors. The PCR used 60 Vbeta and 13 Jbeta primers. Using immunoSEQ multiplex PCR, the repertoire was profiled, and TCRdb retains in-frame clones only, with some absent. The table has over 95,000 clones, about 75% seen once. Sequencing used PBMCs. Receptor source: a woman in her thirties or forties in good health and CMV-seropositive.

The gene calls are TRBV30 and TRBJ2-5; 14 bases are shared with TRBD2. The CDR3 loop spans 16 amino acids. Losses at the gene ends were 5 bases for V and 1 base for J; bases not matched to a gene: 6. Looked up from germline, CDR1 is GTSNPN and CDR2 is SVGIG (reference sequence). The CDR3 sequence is CAWCPGTSGGQETQYF. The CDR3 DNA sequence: TGTGCCTGGTGTCCCGGGACTAGCGGGGGCCAAGAGACCCAGTACTTC.

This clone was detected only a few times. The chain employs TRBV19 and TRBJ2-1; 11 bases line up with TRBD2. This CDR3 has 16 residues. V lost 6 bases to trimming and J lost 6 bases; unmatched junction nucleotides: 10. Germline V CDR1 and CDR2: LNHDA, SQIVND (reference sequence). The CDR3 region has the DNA TGTGCCAGTAGCACTTCGGGACTAGCGGAGATCAATGAGCAGTTCTTC. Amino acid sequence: CASSTSGLAEINEQFF.

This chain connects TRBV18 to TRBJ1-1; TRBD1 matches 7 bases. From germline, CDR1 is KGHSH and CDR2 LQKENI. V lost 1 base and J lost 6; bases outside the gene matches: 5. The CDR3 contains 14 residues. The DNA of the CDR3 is TGTGCCAGCTCACCACAGGGGGCGATGGCTGAAGCTTTCTTT. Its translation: CASSPQGAMAEAFF.

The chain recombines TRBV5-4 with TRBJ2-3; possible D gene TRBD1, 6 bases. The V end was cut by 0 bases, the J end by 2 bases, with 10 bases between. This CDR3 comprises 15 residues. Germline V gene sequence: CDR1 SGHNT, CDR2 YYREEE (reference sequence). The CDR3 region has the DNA TGTGCCAGCAGCTTGGCAGGGGCCACCACAGATACGCAGTATTTT. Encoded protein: CASSLAGATTDTQYF. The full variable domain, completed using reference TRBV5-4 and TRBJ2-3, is ETGVTQSPTHLIKTRGQQVTLRCSSQSGHNTVSWYQQALGQGPQFIFQYYREEENGRGNFPPRFSGLQFPNYSSELNVNALELDDSALYLCASSLAGATTDTQYFGPGTRLTVL.

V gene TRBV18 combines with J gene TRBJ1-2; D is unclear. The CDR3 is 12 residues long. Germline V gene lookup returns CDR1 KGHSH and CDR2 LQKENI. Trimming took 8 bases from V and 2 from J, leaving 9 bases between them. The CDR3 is CASTAKNYGYTF. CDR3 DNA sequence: TGTGCCAGCACCGCTAAGAACTATGGCTACACCTTC. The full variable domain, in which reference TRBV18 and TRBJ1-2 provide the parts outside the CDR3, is NAGVMQNPRHLVRRRGQEARLRCSPMKGHSHVYWYRQLPEEGLKFMVYLQKENIIDESGMPKERFSAEFPKEGPSILRIQQVVRGDSAAYFCASTAKNYGYTFGSGTRLTVV.

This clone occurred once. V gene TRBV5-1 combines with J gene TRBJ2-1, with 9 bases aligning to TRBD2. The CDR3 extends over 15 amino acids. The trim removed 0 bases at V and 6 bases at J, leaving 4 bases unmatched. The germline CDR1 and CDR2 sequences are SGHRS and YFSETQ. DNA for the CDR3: TGCGCCAGCAGCTTGGTGGTAGCGGGGGTCAATGAGCAGTTCTTC. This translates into CASSLVVAGVNEQFF. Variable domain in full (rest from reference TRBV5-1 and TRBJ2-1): KAGVTQTPRYLIKTRGQQVTLSCSPISGHRSVSWYQQTPGQGLQFLFEYFSETQRNKGNFPGRFSGRQFSNSRSEMNVSTLELGDSALYLCASSLVVAGVNEQFFGPGTRLTVL.